These 24 T cell receptor beta chains came from one sample sequenced in a study of shared clonotypes between healthy human individuals. Only in-frame clones appear in the TCRdb table, and some are missing; sequencing was by immunoSEQ multiplex PCR. The sample comprises about 2.3 million clones, 85% to 95% of which are singletons, and roughly 0.36% rests with the top ten. Sequencing used naive CD4+ T cells from PBMCs. Subset specified: CD45RA+ positively selected. Receptors originate from a man between 18 and 29 years old in good health. Some clones in this sample may be carry-over from other donors' samples.

In regard to this clone: The same CDR3 can be traced to other DNA sequences in this sample. J is TRBJ2-7 and V is TRBV5-4; D gene unclear. CDR1 is SGHNT, CDR2 YYREEE, per germline (reference sequence). The CDR3 extends over 14 amino acids. Trimming cost V 0 bases and J 0 bases, with 7 bases left between them. CDR3 nucleotide sequence: TGTGCCAGCAGCTTGGAAGGTTTCTCCTACGAGCAGTACTTC. This encodes CASSLEGFSYEQYF. Drawing the rest from reference TRBV5-4 and TRBJ2-7, the complete variable domain is ETGVTQSPTHLIKTRGQQVTLRCSSQSGHNTVSWYQQALGQGPQFIFQYYREEENGRGNFPPRFSGLQFPNYSSELNVNALELDDSALYLCASSLEGFSYEQYFGPGTRLTVT.

The chain is built from TRBV19 and TRBJ2-1; D perhaps matches TRBD2 (5 bases). The germline CDR1 and CDR2 sequences are LNHDA and SQIVND (reference sequence). The CDR3 loop spans 13 amino acids. V was cut by 3 bases and J by 9 bases, with 12 bases left in between. The CDR3 region is CASSIWAAGEQFF. The CDR3 region has the DNA TGTGCCAGTAGTATTTGGGCGGCGGGTGAGCAGTTCTTC.

The rearrangement uses TRBV28 and TRBJ2-7; no firm D call. V lost 6 bases and J 5 bases, leaving 8 bases between the germline ends. This CDR3 has 11 residues. CDR1 MDHEN and CDR2 SYDVKM come from the germline V gene. CDR3 sequence (DNA): TGTGCCAGCAGCAAACCCAACGAGCAGTACTTC. Its protein product is CASSKPNEQYF.

Regarding this clone: The same CDR3 can be traced to other DNA sequences in this sample. The DNA for the CDR3 is TGCGCCAGCAGCTTGGGACTAGCGGGGCGCACAGATACGCAGTATTTT. It yields the protein CASSLGLAGRTDTQYF. This sequence joins TRBV5-1 and TRBJ2-3, with TRBD2 matching 11 bases. CDR3 size: 16 residues. Germline loops: CDR1 SGHRS, CDR2 YFSETQ. The ends lost 0 bases at V and 1 base at J; junction bases unmatched: 1.

The CDR3 sequence: CASRLRRIYEQYF. In DNA form, the CDR3 reads TGTGCCAGCAGACTAAGACGGATCTACGAGCAGTACTTC. The rearrangement joins TRBV28 to TRBJ2-7; D is ambiguous. The CDR3 contains 13 residues. Per germline, CDR1 MDHEN and CDR2 SYDVKM. Trimming left V 6 bases short and J 3 bases short, with 12 bases between.

This rearrangement joins TRBV7-3 to TRBJ2-2; weak D call: TRBD1 (5 bases). Trimming cost V 2 bases and J 4 bases, with 20 bases left between them. The V gene's germline CDR1 is SGHTA and CDR2 FQGTGA. The length of the CDR3 is 18 residues. The CDR3 is CASSLSPQDLQGTGELFF. The CDR3 DNA sequence: TGTGCCAGCAGCTTATCACCTCAGGACCTCCAGGGCACCGGGGAGCTGTTTTTT. The whole variable domain, filled in from reference TRBV7-3 and TRBJ2-2, reads GAGVSQTPSNKVTEKGKYVELRCDPISGHTALYWYRQSLGQGPEFLIYFQGTGAADDSGLPNDRFFAVRPEGSVSTLKIQRTERGDSAVYLCASSLSPQDLQGTGELFFGEGSRLTVL.

The CDR3 region is CASSPQRQGATYEQYF. The CDR3 DNA sequence: TGTGCCAGCAGCCCCCAGCGACAGGGGGCCACCTACGAGCAGTACTTC. V is TRBV7-2 and J is TRBJ2-7; TRBD1 matches at 10 bases. This CDR3 region has 16 residues. The V segment lost 5 bases and the J segment 2 bases; nucleotides outside the gene matches: 9. Germline V gene data show CDR1 as SGHTA and CDR2 as FQGNSA.

The J gene is TRBJ2-3, the V gene TRBV27; TRBD2 aligns across 8 bases. The CDR3 sequence is 17 residues long. Trimming removed 1 base from V and 2 bases from J; junction bases left unmatched: 8. Germline V lookup: CDR1 MNHEY, CDR2 SMNVEV (reference sequence). CDR3 sequence: CASSLFVVAGNTDTQYF. The CDR3 region has the DNA TGTGCCAGCAGTTTATTTGTGGTAGCGGGAAACACAGATACGCAGTATTTT.

The V call is TRBV19, the J call TRBJ1-2, with D perhaps matching TRBD1 (5 bases). Germline V CDR1 and CDR2: LNHDA, SQIVND (reference sequence). This CDR3 is built from 16 residues. The ends were cut back, 6 bases at V and 0 bases at J, with 17 bases in the middle. The DNA for the CDR3 is TGTGCCAGTAGCTCGGACAAGCCGCGGGCTAACTATGGCTACACCTTC. Its protein is CASSSDKPRANYGYTF.

This chain links TRBV6-1 with TRBJ1-5, with D unresolved. Germline V gives CDR1 MNHNS, CDR2 SASEGT. The CDR3 spans 13 residues. The V end lost 3 bases, the J end lost 7 bases, and 10 bases lay between the germline ends. CDR3 in amino acids: CASSDMDLQPQHF. The DNA of the CDR3 is TGTGCCAGCAGTGATATGGATCTCCAGCCCCAGCATTTT.

This rearrangement joins TRBV30 to TRBJ2-1; 12 bases align to TRBD2. Per the germline V gene, CDR1 is GTSNPN and CDR2 is SVGIG (reference sequence). V shed 8 bases and J 16 bases; nucleotides not matched to a gene: 12. This CDR3 is 12 amino acids long. As DNA, the CDR3 is TGTGCCGGCACTAGCGGGGGGCTTTCCGTCTTCTTC. Protein product: CAGTSGGLSVFF.

This clone was recorded a few times. This chain joins TRBV19 and TRBJ1-4; a weak D match, TRBD1 (5 bases). Germline values: CDR1 LNHDA, CDR2 SQIVND (reference sequence). The CDR3 extends over 17 amino acids. V was pared by 4 bases and J by 0 bases, with 15 bases between. CDR3 nucleotide sequence: TGTGCCAGTAGTACCTCGGGACGCTTAGCAACTAATGAAAAACTGTTTTTT. Translated, it gives CASSTSGRLATNEKLFF.

As to this clone: Within the sample, other DNA sequences also encode this same CDR3. This chain joins TRBV9 and TRBJ1-3, with 8 bases aligning to TRBD1. V was pared by 2 bases and J by 0 bases, with 1 base of the junction left unmatched. Germline V gene lookup returns CDR1 SGDLS and CDR2 YYNGEE. This CDR3 contains 15 residues. The CDR3 DNA is TGTGCCAGCAGCGTTACAGGGGGCTCTGGAAACACCATATATTTT. Translating gives CASSVTGGSGNTIYF.

The chain couples TRBV7-9 to TRBJ2-1; possibly TRBD1 for D (6 bases). The CDR3 totals 15 residues. Germline V gene data show CDR1 as SEHNR and CDR2 as FQNEAQ (reference sequence). V gave up 3 bases and J gave up 10 bases, with 19 bases separating them. The CDR3 DNA is TGTGCCAGCAGCTTTCTAGGACAGCAGTTGGACGAGCAGTTCTTC. Its translation: CASSFLGQQLDEQFF.

The rearrangement joins TRBV5-1 to TRBJ2-1; 8 nucleotides match TRBD1. V lost 6 bases and J lost 7; bases outside the gene matches: 9. There are 14 residues in the CDR3. Germline V lookup: CDR1 SGHRS, CDR2 YFSETQ. CDR3 nucleotide sequence: TGCGCCAGCACTGGACAGGGTTTTAGGAATGAGCAGTTCTTC. It is translated as CASTGQGFRNEQFF.

In nucleotides, the CDR3 is TGTGCTAGTGGTTTGGAACAGGGCACAGATACGCAGTATTTT. Translating gives CASGLEQGTDTQYF. The chain combines TRBV12-5 with TRBJ2-3; D may be TRBD1 (5 bases). This CDR3 contains 14 residues. The V gene's germline CDR1 is LGHNT and CDR2 FRNRAP. V was pared by 1 base and J by 1 base, with 6 bases between. Supplemented by reference TRBV12-5 and TRBJ2-3, the full variable domain reads DARVTQTPRHKVTEMGQEVTMRCQPILGHNTVFWYRQTMMQGLELLAYFRNRAPLDDSGMPKDRFSAEMPDATLATLKIQPSEPRDSAVYFCASGLEQGTDTQYFGPGTRLTVL.

V is TRBV6-6 and J is TRBJ2-7; TRBD1 matches 8 bases. This CDR3 has 14 amino acids. The germline gives CDR1 MNHNY, CDR2 SVGAGI (reference sequence). V shed 6 bases, J shed 6 bases, and the junction held 10 bases outside the gene matches. CDR3 coding DNA: TGTGCCAGCAGAAGACAGGGGAACTTAGTCGAGCAGTACTTC. Its protein product is CASRRQGNLVEQYF.

This chain joins TRBV11-2 and TRBJ1-4, with 7 bases aligning to TRBD1. Germline-derived CDR1 and CDR2 are SGHAT and FQNNGV. Trimming removed 5 bases from V and 8 bases from J; junction bases left unmatched: 8. CDR3 length equals 14 residues. The CDR3: CASSPTGSREKLFF. The CDR3 DNA is TGTGCCAGCAGCCCGACAGGGTCGAGAGAAAAACTGTTTTTT. Full variable domain (remainder filled in from reference TRBV11-2 and TRBJ1-4): EAGVAQSPRYKIIEKRQSVAFWCNPISGHATLYWYQQILGQGPKLLIQFQNNGVVDDSQLPKDRFSAERLKGVDSTLKIQPAKLEDSAVYLCASSPTGSREKLFFGSGTQLSVL.

The J gene is TRBJ2-2, the V gene TRBV5-1, with 8 nucleotides matching TRBD2. The CDR3 is made up of 15 amino acids. Trimming at V came to 4 bases and at J to 5 bases, leaving 7 bases not matched to a gene. The V gene's germline CDR1 is SGHRS and CDR2 YFSETQ. This chain's CDR3 is CASSTQREWTGELFF. DNA for the CDR3: TGCGCCAGCAGCACCCAGCGGGAGTGGACCGGGGAGCTGTTTTTT.

The count of this clone is one. This rearrangement joins TRBV28 to TRBJ2-1; either TRBD1 or TRBD2 may fit D (5 bases each). The CDR3 has 16 amino acids. The V gene lost 6 bases and the J gene lost 4 bases, with 19 bases spanning the gap. Germline V gives CDR1 MDHEN, CDR2 SYDVKM. The DNA of the CDR3 is TGTGCCAGCAGCCCCCTCCGGGACGCCCCATACAATGAGCAGTTCTTC. Its protein is CASSPLRDAPYNEQFF.

The chain has TRBV19 and TRBJ2-3, with 7 bases identical to TRBD1. The CDR3 sequence is 16 residues long. V lost 6 bases and J lost 1; bases outside the gene matches: 10. Germline V gene sequence: CDR1 LNHDA, CDR2 SQIVND (reference sequence). CDR3 in amino acids: CASRRQGTLRTDTQYF. The CDR3 DNA follows: TGTGCCAGTAGACGACAGGGAACTCTCCGCACAGATACGCAGTATTTT.

This chain connects TRBV2 to TRBJ2-2, with TRBD1 matching over 12 bases. Germline V lookup: CDR1 SNHLY, CDR2 FYNNEI. The CDR3 sequence is 16 residues long. Trimming removed 6 bases from V and 3 bases from J; junction bases left unmatched: 5. For the CDR3, the DNA is TGTGCCAGCAGAGGGGACAGGGGGCTTTACACCGGGGAGCTGTTTTTT. It yields the protein CASRGDRGLYTGELFF.

The J gene is TRBJ1-2, the V gene TRBV12-2. TRBV12-2 is classified as a pseudogene. This CDR3 spans 15 amino acids. For the CDR3, the DNA is TGTGCAAGTCGCTTAGGGGGACTGTCATGGTATGGCTACACCTTC. Protein: CASRLGGLSWYGYTF.

V usage is TRBV29-1 and J usage is TRBJ1-1, with TRBD1 matching 7 bases. CDR1 and CDR2 (germline): SQVTM, ANQGSEA. V was clipped by 0 bases and J by 8 bases; unmatched bases: 6. This CDR3 has 13 residues. CDR3 nucleotides: TGCAGCGTTGAAGAAGTCACAGGGGTAGAAGCTTTCTTT. It codes for CSVEEVTGVEAFF. Based on the CDR3 plus reference TRBV29-1 and TRBJ1-1, the full variable domain is SAVISQKPSRDICQRGTSLTIQCQVDSQVTMMFWYRQQPGQSLTLIATANQGSEATYESGFVIDKFPISRPNLTFSTLTVSNMSPEDSSIYLCSVEEVTGVEAFFGQGTRLTVV.